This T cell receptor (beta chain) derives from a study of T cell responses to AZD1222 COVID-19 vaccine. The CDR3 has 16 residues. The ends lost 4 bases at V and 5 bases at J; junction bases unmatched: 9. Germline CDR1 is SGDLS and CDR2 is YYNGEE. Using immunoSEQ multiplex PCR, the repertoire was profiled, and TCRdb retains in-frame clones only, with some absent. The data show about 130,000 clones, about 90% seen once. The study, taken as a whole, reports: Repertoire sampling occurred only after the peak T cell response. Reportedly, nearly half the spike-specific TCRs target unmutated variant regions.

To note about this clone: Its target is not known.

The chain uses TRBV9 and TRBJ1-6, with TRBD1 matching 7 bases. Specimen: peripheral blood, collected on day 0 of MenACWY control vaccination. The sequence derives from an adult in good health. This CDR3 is CASSTSGTANNSPLHF. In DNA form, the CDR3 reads TGTGCCAGCAGCACCTCCGGGACAGCGAATAATTCACCCCTCCACTTT.